This T cell receptor beta chain was captured in a study of OX40 agonist ivuxolimab in advanced cancers. For the study at large: The eligibility criteria allowed prior anti-PD-1, anti-PD-L1 or anti-CTLA-4 therapy, and 40% had some. Three patients, one with hepatocellular carcinoma and two with cutaneous melanoma, achieved partial responses. General observations from the study: At doses 0.1 to 3.0 mg/kg, CD4+ and CD8+ clones expanded.

Sequencing used immunoSEQ multiplex PCR; TCRdb keeps in-frame clones, though not all of them. The sample lists roughly 79,000 clones; about 90% were seen once. Remarks on this clone: Its specificity is unknown.

Looked up from germline, CDR1 is SGHTA and CDR2 is FQGNSA. This CDR3 is built from 17 residues. V was clipped by 2 bases and J by 2 bases; unmatched bases: 5. This chain joins TRBV7-2 and TRBJ2-3; the match to TRBD2 covers 12 bases. The input for sequencing was CD4+ or CD8+ T cells sorted from blood, taken in a trial of the OX40 agonist ivuxolimab. The source is an adult with an advanced solid tumor such as melanoma, head and neck, liver or kidney cancer. The DNA of the CDR3 is TGTGCCAGCAGCTTACTAGCGGGGGGGCCTCCCACAGATACGCAGTATTTT. Translation: CASSLLAGGPPTDTQYF.